This TCR beta chain appears in the sequencing data of a study of T cells expressing NK-cell markers. A word on this clonotype: The antigen remains unidentified.

Study results and limitations: The CD3+CD56-NKG2C+ fraction of a handful of donors was likewise dominated by these clonotypes.

The authors made TCR beta cDNA libraries by 5'RACE template switching. This switching added a universal primer site and UMIs. No DNA is given; TCRdb re-called the 5' RACE reads and lists each CDR3 protein once. The table lists about 460,000 distinct CDR3 sequences. This CDR3 has 15 amino acids. Germline V gives CDR1 SGHNT, CDR2 YENEEA. The specimen sequenced was blood T cells: a sorted CD56 or NKG2C T cell subset, CD4+ or CD8+ T cells, or bulk PBMC T cells (not recorded which). The receptor comes from a woman aged 50 to 65 in good health. The chain uses TRBV11-3 and TRBJ1-6; the TCRdb D gene call, TRBD1, has no DNA to confirm it. This chain's CDR3 is CASSLIGQGGSPLHF.